The sequence of this TCR beta chain was determined in a study of shared clonotypes between healthy human individuals. As for the study in general: With ages of 18 to 49, the donors were a couple of women and a few men. Used for every donor were three CD4 naive, three CD4 memory, two CD8 naive and one CD8 memory plate.

The study's findings and limits: Specimens sampled were limited to blood, with tissue repertoires likely differing. Limited genetic and exposure-history diversity came from having few donors.

J gave up 7 bases and V 1 base, and 8 bases lay outside the gene matches. This CDR3 comprises 16 residues. Germline CDR1 SGHTA, CDR2 FQGNSA. This table comes from immunoSEQ multiplex PCR, and its TCRdb copy is limited to in-frame clones, with some not included. The profile shows approximately 2.4 million clones, nearly 97% of them singletons. The table lists this clone with a count of one. Its antigen remains unknown. J is TRBJ2-5 and V is TRBV7-2, with 11 bases identical to TRBD2. The TCR originated in a man between 18 and 35 years old in good health. The specimen sequenced was naive CD4+ T cells sorted from blood. Subset of the sample: CD45RA+ positively selected. The CDR3 coding sequence is TGTGCCAGCAGCTTAGGACTAGCGGGGCCCTCGGTGACCCAGTACTTC. Translated, it gives CASSLGLAGPSVTQYF.